What follows are 30 T cell receptor beta chains derived from one specimen sequenced in a study of T cell changes during pregnancy in multiple sclerosis. Sequencing used immunoSEQ multiplex PCR; TCRdb keeps in-frame clones, though not all of them. There are 83,000 or so clones in the sample; nearly 95% occur only once, and over 1.5% lies in the top ten. Sample: peripheral blood, taken after pregnancy. The receptors here all came from a female donor in good health, enrolled as a control in a pregnancy study.

The genes are TRBV7-6 and TRBJ2-3, with 8 bases lining up with TRBD2. CDR3 length equals 16 residues. Germline V CDR1 and CDR2: SGHVS, FNYEAQ. V shed 5 bases and J 2 bases; nucleotides not matched to a gene: 9. CDR3 DNA: TGTGCCAGCAGCCCCGTAAGCGGGAGACACACAGATACGCAGTATTTT. Amino acid sequence: CASSPVSGRHTDTQYF.

The J gene is TRBJ1-4, the V gene TRBV6-5; D gene uncertain. The CDR3 is 15 residues long. Germline V gene sequence: CDR1 MNHEY, CDR2 SVGAGI. V lost 0 bases, J lost 5 bases, and 10 bases lay in between. The CDR3 sequence is CASSYSQEENEKLFF. The CDR3 DNA reads as TGTGCCAGCAGTTACTCGCAGGAAGAAAATGAAAAACTGTTTTTT.

In its sample, this clone was seen once. This rearrangement joins TRBV15 to TRBJ2-3, with 9 bases lining up with TRBD2. V was pared by 0 bases and J by 3 bases, with 10 bases of the junction left unmatched. This CDR3 is 18 amino acids long. Germline assignment: CDR1 LNHNV and CDR2 YYDKDF (reference sequence). CDR3 sequence reads: CATSRDRGLAGMTDTQYF. The CDR3 DNA is TGTGCCACCAGCAGAGATCGAGGGCTAGCGGGAATGACAGATACGCAGTATTTT.

The V gene is TRBV2, the J gene TRBJ1-4; D gene unclear. The CDR3 totals 14 residues. From germline, CDR1 is SNHLY and CDR2 FYNNEI. Deletions cut 4 bases from V and 4 bases from J, with 10 bases between. CDR3: CASSGRPLNEKLFF. For the CDR3, the DNA is TGTGCCAGCAGTGGGAGGCCGCTTAATGAAAAACTGTTTTTT.

This rearrangement joins TRBV18 to TRBJ1-4; D remains ambiguous. With 2 bases removed from V and 0 bases from J, the gap between germline ends came to 10 bases. The CDR3 loop spans 16 amino acids. In germline, CDR1 is KGHSH, CDR2 LQKENI. CDR3 in DNA: TGTGCCAGCTCACCAACAACGAAAGCAACTAATGAAAAACTGTTTTTT. It is translated as CASSPTTKATNEKLFF. The full variable domain, rest sourced from reference TRBV18 and TRBJ1-4, is NAGVMQNPRHLVRRRGQEARLRCSPMKGHSHVYWYRQLPEEGLKFMVYLQKENIIDESGMPKERFSAEFPKEGPSILRIQQVVRGDSAAYFCASSPTTKATNEKLFFGSGTQLSVL.

The chain is built from TRBV27 and TRBJ2-7, with TRBD2 matching 7 bases. Germline V CDR1 and CDR2: MNHEY, SMNVEV (reference sequence). Trimming took 6 bases from V and 2 from J; bases not matched to a gene: 4. The CDR3 has 13 amino acids. CDR3 DNA: TGTGCCAGCAGCGCAGGACTAGCCTACGAGCAGTACTTC. Protein product: CASSAGLAYEQYF.

V usage is TRBV6-5 and J usage is TRBJ2-1, with 14 bases lining up with TRBD2. The CDR3 consists of 15 residues. Germline V CDR1 and CDR2: MNHEY, SVGAGI. The V and J ends lost 5 bases and 8 bases, in that order; junction bases with no gene match: 5. The chain's CDR3 is CASSRGLAGADEQFF. The CDR3 DNA is TGTGCCAGCAGTAGGGGACTAGCGGGAGCCGATGAGCAGTTCTTC.

This clone was seen a single time. In DNA, the CDR3 is TGTGCCAGCAGTCAGAATTTCTACGAGCAGTACTTC. Its protein is CASSQNFYEQYF. The chain couples TRBV28 to TRBJ2-7, with D unresolved. Deletions cut 5 bases from V and 3 bases from J, with 8 bases between. The CDR3 sequence is 12 residues long. Germline-derived CDR1 and CDR2 are MDHEN and SYDVKM.

The chain is built from TRBV11-2 and TRBJ2-7, with 9 positions matching TRBD2. Germline V gives CDR1 SGHAT, CDR2 FQNNGV. This CDR3 region has 15 residues. V lost 0 bases and J lost 8; bases outside the gene matches: 8. CDR3 sequence (DNA): TGTGCCAGCAGCTTAGACCAGGCGGGAGGGCCCAAGCAGTACTTC. Encoded protein: CASSLDQAGGPKQYF.

V and J are TRBV19 and TRBJ2-2, with D possibly being TRBD2 (5 bases). The germline gives CDR1 LNHDA, CDR2 SQIVND (reference sequence). Trimming left V 4 bases short and J 3 bases short, with 15 bases between. CDR3 length: 16 amino acids. The CDR3: CASSSPRGVDTGELFF. DNA for the CDR3: TGTGCCAGTAGTAGTCCCCGGGGAGTCGACACCGGGGAGCTGTTTTTT.

The V call is TRBV10-3, the J call TRBJ2-1; 9 nucleotides agree with TRBD2. This CDR3 spans 14 amino acids. V was clipped by 0 bases and J by 13 bases; unmatched bases: 7. Germline assignment: CDR1 ENHRY and CDR2 SYGVKD. The CDR3 is CAISESSLAGSQFF. DNA of the CDR3: TGTGCCATCAGTGAGTCGAGCCTAGCGGGATCCCAGTTCTTC.

The CDR3 nucleotides are TGTGCCAGCAGCTTTATGGCCATCTCCTACGAGCAGTACTTC. Amino acid sequence: CASSFMAISYEQYF. This chain uses TRBV5-6 with TRBJ2-7; D gene uncertain. Trimming took off 2 bases at V and 0 bases at J, with 9 bases between the two ends. Germline CDR1 SGHDT, CDR2 YYEEEE. This CDR3 spans 14 amino acids.

The chain links TRBV29-1 to TRBJ2-1, with 12 bases matching TRBD2. The length of the CDR3 is 16 residues. After removal of 0 bases from V and 2 bases from J, the junction contained 2 bases not matched to a gene. CDR1 and CDR2 (germline): SQVTM, ANQGSEA. For the CDR3, the DNA is TGCAGCGTTGAAGAAGGACTAGCGGGAACCTACAATGAGCAGTTCTTC. This gives the protein CSVEEGLAGTYNEQFF.

V is TRBV5-1 and J is TRBJ2-6; no clear D gene. Germline CDR1 is SGHRS and CDR2 is YFSETQ. The CDR3 covers 16 residues. V lost 0 bases and J 0 bases, leaving 7 bases between the germline ends. The CDR3 coding sequence is TGCGCCAGCAGCTTGGTTACCAGCTCTGGGGCCAACGTCCTGACTTTC. Protein sequence: CASSLVTSSGANVLTF. Using reference TRBV5-1 and TRBJ2-6 for the parts outside the CDR3, the full variable domain is KAGVTQTPRYLIKTRGQQVTLSCSPISGHRSVSWYQQTPGQGLQFLFEYFSETQRNKGNFPGRFSGRQFSNSRSEMNVSTLELGDSALYLCASSLVTSSGANVLTFGAGSRLTVL.

The chain uses TRBV6-7 and TRBJ1-2, with D possibly matching TRBD1 (5 bases). TRBV6-7 is an ORF; its function is uncertain. There are 15 residues in the CDR3. Trimming took 0 bases from V and 7 from J, leaving 15 bases between them. The CDR3 reads CASSYSGGSEIGYTF. CDR3 bases: TGTGCCAGCAGTTACTCGGGGGGAAGCGAGATTGGCTACACCTTC.

The CDR3 bases are TGTGCCAGCAGTTGGGACAGGGGAGGAGATACGCAGTATTTT. Its protein product is CASSWDRGGDTQYF. The rearrangement links TRBV27 to TRBJ2-3; 10 bases match TRBD1. V lost 4 bases, J lost 5 bases, and 3 bases stayed unmatched. The CDR3 is made up of 14 amino acids. The germline gives CDR1 MNHEY, CDR2 SMNVEV (reference sequence).

This chain links TRBV5-1 with TRBJ2-2; possible D gene TRBD2, 5 bases. Germline V gene data show CDR1 as SGHRS and CDR2 as YFSETQ. With 4 bases removed from V and 6 bases from J, the gap between germline ends came to 10 bases. This CDR3 is 13 amino acids long. CDR3 sequence reads: CASSRGSSGELFF. The CDR3 DNA reads as TGCGCCAGCAGCCGCGGGTCCTCCGGGGAGCTGTTTTTT.

J is TRBJ2-7 and V is TRBV2; 12 bases are a match to TRBD2. The CDR3 length is 18 residues. Germline-derived CDR1 and CDR2 are SNHLY and FYNNEI. With 8 bases clipped from V and 1 base from J, the junction kept 15 bases outside the gene matches. This CDR3 reads CASVLRLAGVRGSYEQYF. CDR3 in DNA: TGTGCCAGCGTCCTTCGACTAGCGGGAGTTAGGGGTTCCTACGAGCAGTACTTC. The complete variable domain, with remaining parts taken from reference TRBV2 and TRBJ2-7, reads EPEVTQTPSHQVTQMGQEVILRCVPISNHLYFYWYRQILGQKVEFLVSFYNNEISEKSEIFDDQFSVERPDGSNFTLKIRSTKLEDSAMYFCASVLRLAGVRGSYEQYFGPGTRLTVT.

This chain links TRBV10-3 with TRBJ1-3, with D tentatively TRBD1 (6 bases). This CDR3 region has 15 residues. With 6 bases removed from V and 1 base from J, the gap between germline ends came to 13 bases. Germline V CDR1 and CDR2: ENHRY, SYGVKD. The CDR3 region has the DNA TGTGCCATCAGGACAGTAACAGGGTCTGGAAACACCATATATTTT. Its translation is CAIRTVTGSGNTIYF.

The chain links TRBV11-3 to TRBJ2-1; D unclear. The CDR3 covers 14 residues. V was cut by 1 base and J by 6 bases, with 10 bases left in between. Germline CDR1 reads SGHNT; CDR2 reads YENEEA. As DNA, the CDR3 is TGTGCCAGCAGCTTAGGACATATCTCCAATGAGCAGTTCTTC. Translating it yields CASSLGHISNEQFF.

The rearrangement links TRBV5-1 to TRBJ2-7, with D tentatively TRBD1 (6 bases). Looked up from germline, CDR1 is SGHRS and CDR2 is YFSETQ. CDR3 length: 14 residues. Trimming took 4 bases from V and 3 from J, leaving 14 bases between them. As DNA, the CDR3 is TGCGCCAGCAGCGGTGACAGGTTCGACTACGAGCAGTACTTC. Its protein product is CASSGDRFDYEQYF.

The rearrangement joins TRBV28 to TRBJ2-1, with unresolved D. Germline V gene data show CDR1 as MDHEN and CDR2 as SYDVKM. This CDR3 comprises 13 residues. The ends were cut back, 4 bases at V and 4 bases at J, with 8 bases in the middle. The CDR3 DNA reads as TGTGCCAGCAGTTCGCAGATTTACAATGAGCAGTTCTTC. Amino acid sequence: CASSSQIYNEQFF.

This clone was picked up one time. In DNA form, the CDR3 reads TGTGCCAGCAGCCATATTACACAAGGGACAGCGTTAAACAATGAGCAGTTCTTC. Amino acids: CASSHITQGTALNNEQFF. The rearrangement uses TRBV4-2 and TRBJ2-1, with 7 bases matching TRBD1. V gave up 3 bases and J gave up 5 bases; unmatched junction bases: 16. This CDR3 has 18 residues. The germline CDR1 and CDR2 sequences are LGHNA and YNFKEQ.

The rearrangement links TRBV27 to TRBJ2-2, with 8 bases identical to TRBD2. Germline-derived CDR1 and CDR2 are MNHEY and SMNVEV (reference sequence). The CDR3 has 16 residues. Trimming removed 5 bases from V and 3 bases from J; junction bases left unmatched: 8. The CDR3 sequence is CASSPDSGTYTGELFF. The CDR3 region has the DNA TGTGCCAGCAGTCCGGATAGCGGGACGTACACCGGGGAGCTGTTTTTT.

V and J are TRBV30 and TRBJ1-5; 8 nucleotides agree with TRBD1. The CDR3 loop spans 13 amino acids. Germline trimming cut 4 bases from V and 3 bases from J; bases unmatched to any gene: 2. Germline assignment: CDR1 GTSNPN and CDR2 SVGIG (reference sequence). The CDR3 protein is CAWTGGFNQPQHF. As DNA, the CDR3 is TGTGCCTGGACAGGGGGCTTCAATCAGCCCCAGCATTTT.

The chain combines TRBV5-1 with TRBJ2-7, with D unresolved. CDR1 SGHRS and CDR2 YFSETQ come from the germline V gene. The V end was cut by 0 bases, the J end by 3 bases, with 13 bases between. The CDR3 totals 15 residues. The CDR3 DNA sequence: TGCGCCAGCAGCTTGGTCGCAGGCCCCATCTACGAGCAGTACTTC. Encoded protein: CASSLVAGPIYEQYF. The full variable domain, with the rest looked up from reference TRBV5-1 and TRBJ2-7, is KAGVTQTPRYLIKTRGQQVTLSCSPISGHRSVSWYQQTPGQGLQFLFEYFSETQRNKGNFPGRFSGRQFSNSRSEMNVSTLELGDSALYLCASSLVAGPIYEQYFGPGTRLTVT.

The CDR3 loop is CASSLRQGGIHHEAFF. The CDR3 DNA is TGCGCCAGCAGCCTTAGACAGGGGGGCATCCATCATGAAGCTTTCTTT. The chain employs TRBV5-1 and TRBJ1-1; 9 bases agree with TRBD1. From germline, CDR1 is SGHRS and CDR2 YFSETQ. The length of the CDR3 is 16 residues. Trimming at V came to 4 bases and at J to 7 bases, leaving 14 bases not matched to a gene.

The chain joins TRBV9 to TRBJ2-1; 7 positions agree with TRBD2. The CDR3 is 15 residues long. V trimming: 0 bases; J trimming: 4 bases; junction bases outside the gene matches: 4. Germline lookup yields CDR1 SGDLS and CDR2 YYNGEE. The CDR3 loop reads CASSVDSGVYNEQFF. The CDR3 bases are TGTGCCAGCAGCGTAGACAGCGGGGTATACAATGAGCAGTTCTTC.

The V call is TRBV28, the J call TRBJ2-1; the D gene is possibly TRBD1 (6 bases). Trimming took off 7 bases at V and 0 bases at J, with 13 bases between the two ends. Germline CDR1 reads MDHEN; CDR2 reads SYDVKM. The CDR3 has 15 residues. This CDR3 reads CASTQGLFSYNEQFF. CDR3 bases: TGTGCCAGCACCCAGGGGCTCTTCTCCTACAATGAGCAGTTCTTC.

The V and J genes are TRBV5-6 and TRBJ2-2, with 14 positions matching TRBD2. Looked up from germline, CDR1 is SGHDT and CDR2 is YYEEEE. The ends lost 4 bases at V and 6 bases at J; junction bases unmatched: 2. The CDR3 has 15 amino acids. The CDR3 protein is CASSVGLAGAGELFF. DNA for the CDR3: TGTGCCAGCAGCGTGGGACTAGCGGGAGCCGGGGAGCTGTTTTTT.